This TCR beta chain appears in the sequencing data of a study of early T cells in non-severe SARS-CoV-2 infection. The V end was cut by 5 bases, the J end by 4 bases, with 16 bases between. The CDR3 extends over 15 amino acids. From the 5' RACE reads, TCRdb called clonotypes with MiXCR, one entry per CDR3 protein. Of approximately 110,000 distinct CDR3 sequences detected, just under 15% appear once; the ten largest clones hold 20% to 25%. Sequenced sample: whole blood. The rearrangement links TRBV12-3 or TRBV12-4 to TRBJ2-3, with a weak D call TRBD2 (6 bases). The TCR originated in an adult who was a healthcare worker with PCR-confirmed SARS-CoV-2 infection or an uninfected control (not recorded which). CDR3 nucleotide sequence: TGTGCCAGCAGTAAAGCGGGCCCTCGGGCAGATACGCAGTATTTT. Protein: CASSKAGPRADTQYF.